The entry that follows covers one T cell receptor beta chain sequence. In its sample, this clone was seen many times. Its antigen is still unknown. No per-base quality is available; no much larger clone lies one base away. Other DNA sequences in this specimen translate into the identical CDR3. The CDR3, cysteine through phenylalanine, is 10 amino acids long. The CDR3 DNA has 30 bases and is translated from base 1. A distance of 11 bases separates the germline ends of V and J, which lose 4 bases and 11 bases respectively. CDR1 is given as SQVTM and CDR2 as ANQGSEA, both from the germline V gene. The cohort comprised 670 or so healthy bone marrow donors. All cohort members were sampled while nominally healthy, although unrecorded immune exposures were likely present. The donor tested CMV seronegative, placing the donor among the 350 to 400 seronegative members of the cohort. A peripheral blood sample was provided by each donor, and peripheral blood mononuclear cells were used for TCR beta sequencing. Genomic DNA was extracted from the blood cell samples with the Qiagen DNeasy Blood Extraction Kit.

The library was made by the immunoSEQ multiplex PCR assay. The multiplex PCR relied on a mix of 60 forward primers for TCR Vbeta segments and 13 reverse primers for TCR Jbeta segments. The CDR3 region of rearranged TCR beta genes was amplified from genomic DNA with a multiplex PCR assay. The Illumina HiSeq System was used to sequence the amplified TCR beta libraries as 87-base-pair reads. As for how the authors treated the data: A later analysis tallied around 80 million unique TCR beta chains across the 660 or so repertoires, and approximately 11 million of those chains were shared by two or more donors. Raw reads were error-corrected and collapsed into unique sequences by a nearest-neighbor algorithm in which closely related sequences were merged to remove PCR and sequencing errors. CDR3 sequences were aligned to IMGT reference sequences to assign V, D and J gene segments. For a sequence to be retained, a match of at least six nucleotides to both a V gene segment and a J gene segment was required. Rearrangements were called productive when the CDR3 lacked stop codons and stayed in frame with V and J; all others were non-productive. Following IMGT convention, CDR3 was defined as the stretch from the second conserved V-encoded cysteine up to the conserved J-encoded phenylalanine. In an earlier analysis of approximately 500 of the donors, sequences lacking an unambiguous match to a single V gene segment were excluded. In an earlier analysis of a few hundred of the donors, V segments were called functional above 56.7% productive rearrangements and were called segregating when the between-donor standard deviation exceeded 5%. To diagnose cytomegalovirus status from the catalog of TCR beta chain sequences, a statistical classification framework was built. In a later analysis, V and J genes were assigned by comparing TCR nucleotide sequences against IMGT/GENE-DB human TR gene sequences. In a later analysis, CDR3 sequences and most-parsimonious VDJ recombination scenarios were assigned using the TCRdist pipeline. In a later analysis, each TCR beta chain was defined by its CDR3 amino acid sequence together with its V-gene family, and reads without a unique V-gene family were excluded. As a way to deal with suspected cross-contamination and a sequencing artifact, a later analysis dropped roughly 620 nucleotide sequences that were highly shared and had low generation probability. For each public chain, a later analysis derived a clonal expansion index from normalized ranks of inferred template counts within each repertoire. A later analysis computed generation probabilities with a VDJ recombination model fitted to out-of-frame rearrangements, and checked the results against IGoR. A later analysis scored TCR-TCR, TCR-HLA and TCR-CMV co-occurrence with hypergeometric tests, applying a repertoire-size bias correction to TCR pairs. In a later analysis, false discovery rates were estimated by permuting HLA or CMV assignments 20 times. In a later analysis, co-occurring TCRs were grouped using DBSCAN, with TCRdist sequence similarity added in when clustering inside HLA-allele-positive subsets. Repertoires with fewer than 30,000 or more than 120,000 public chains, plus five repertoires with anomalous nucleotide sharing, were excluded from co-occurrence clustering. The clones in this table, taken by TCRdb from immuneACCESS, are in-frame only. Not every clone is retained; where verified, under half of the shortfall comes from an unresolved V gene, and the cause of the rest is unknown. That table supplies the V and J calls and clone size; D and trimming were determined from the DNA. The sample has about 67,000 clones on record, 55% to 80% of them singletons. Roughly 2.1% of the sample is taken by the ten largest.

The data are from a study of cytomegalovirus exposure and HLA in healthy donors (dated by TCRdb to 2017 to 2019). At the level of the whole study: An earlier analysis of some 620 of the donors reported 250 to 350 Gb of sequence data and around 110 million unique TCR beta sequences obtained from around 190 million T cells. An early release covering roughly 640 HLA-typed donors comprised about 300 gigabases of sequencing data and around 80 million unique TCR sequences. Of the roughly 400 genotyped donors, over 65% fell in the genetic ancestry cluster associated with self-reported Caucasian donors. The study was designed to test whether signatures of past pathogen exposure could be identified by cataloging public T cell receptors. Using immunosequencing, the study profiled T cell repertoires from some 670 subjects and related those repertoires to cytomegalovirus serostatus. Along with the roughly 700-subject first cohort, a separate validation cohort of around 120 different subjects was used. High-throughput TCR immunosequencing, statistical association of individual TCRs with disease status, and machine learning were combined to predict cytomegalovirus infection status. In a later analysis, previously published TCR beta repertoires from roughly 710 donors were re-analyzed and high-resolution HLA genotyping was added so that TCR occurrence patterns could be studied. Rather than using new phenotypic data, the later analysis identified candidate immune exposures from TCR beta sequences and from how often those sequences occurred across donors. An earlier analysis of about 620 of the donors applied high-throughput TCR beta sequencing to assess whether each TCR beta V gene segment acted as functional or pseudogenic. Donor age, sex, ethnicity and CMV serostatus were compiled alongside the repertoire data. Genome-wide SNP genotypes for about three fifths of the roughly 670 donors were used in a later genetic analysis, which treated that subset as a discovery cohort. Every repertoire in the discovery cohort had been generated on one and the same sequencing platform. Class I and class II HLA loci were covered by the typing at four-digit resolution. Typing coverage differed by locus: A, B, C, DRB1 and DQB1 were typed in about 629-640 donors, DQA1 in about 500, DPA1 in some 570, and DPB1 in just under 490. Roughly five DR-DQ haplotypes were treated as single units for association and clustering because of strong linkage in the cohort. Across some 400 genotyped donors of the cohort, an average of roughly 250,000 unique TCR beta nucleotide sequences per donor were sequenced, and approximately 17% of those sequences were non-productive.

The paper's findings and limits, for the study overall: The classifier was reported to diagnose cytomegalovirus status with high specificity and sensitivity in both the original and validation cohorts. Most TCR sequences were observed very rarely across donors, whereas some public TCRs were present in many individuals. In the study, around 160 TCR beta chains were listed as associated with cytomegalovirus. The presence/absence analyses assumed that sequencing depth was roughly uniform across donors, and that assumption may not be true. CMV serostatus was the only immune exposure information available for the cohort. According to a later analysis, parvovirus B19, influenza, CMV and Epstein-Barr virus appeared linked to several top co-occurrence clusters. In a later genetic analysis, fewer N-insertions in productive TCRs were reported among donors in an Asian-associated ancestry cluster than the roughly 640-donor mean. A later genetic analysis associated a missense DCLRE1C variant with V-gene and J-gene trimming of TCR beta chains, and an independent cohort replicated the association. A few of the identified cytomegalovirus-associated TCR beta chains were confirmed in vitro to be specific for cytomegalovirus antigens. In a later analysis, TCR association rates were found to vary across HLA loci, with the most associated TCRs seen for DRB1 alleles and the fewest for HLA-C alleles. Only TCR beta chains were sequenced in this cohort, and the absence of alpha or paired-chain data limited detectable features. Correlated functional status among segregating V segments might reflect linkage disequilibrium, but an unknown experimental factor could not be ruled out. Because counts were too low, roughly 16 rarely observed V segments, including chromosome 9 orphons, were left out of the earlier analysis of about 500 of the donors. The sequencing pipeline was judged likely to have produced a cluster of highly shared sequence variants as a technical artifact. Because HLA typing was missing for some donors at each locus, association tests included only the typed subset. In a later analysis, HLA-associated TCR beta chains were found to be more clonally expanded and to have lower generation probabilities than equally common non-associated chains. Most CMV-associated TCR beta chains appeared to be HLA-restricted in a later analysis, and the HLA associations seemed to be driven largely by CMV exposure. In a later analysis, about 17,000 TCR beta sequences were associated with specific HLA alleles at a false discovery rate of 0.05. Strong co-occurrence of HLA alleles, especially DR and DQ, made assigning TCR associations to individual alleles difficult. It was suggested by the authors that the approach could potentially be generalized to other disease states and immunological phenotypes. A further reported finding was that TCR beta sequences accurately predicted the HLA-A and HLA-B alleles for most subjects in the first cohort. An earlier analysis of approximately 600 of the donors showed that most TCR beta V segments appeared in productive rearrangements either about 87% or about 30% of the time, which broadly matched IMGT annotations. Because the 87-base-pair reads could not distinguish some IMGT-functional V segments, including TRBV6-2 and TRBV6-3, those segments were excluded.

This chain joins TRBV29-1 to TRBJ1-1; matching of 5 bases hints at TRBD1 as the D gene. The receptor was derived from a woman in her twenties or thirties in good health and CMV-seronegative. The sequenced sample was PBMCs. The CDR3 reads CSVGDRGAFF. The DNA sequence is as follows: TGCAGCGTTGGCGACCGGGGGGCTTTCTTT.